The sequence of this T cell receptor beta chain was determined in a study of early T cells in non-severe SARS-CoV-2 infection (dated by TCRdb to the early 2020s). For the study in its entirety: TCR sequencing used bulk RNA from unsorted whole blood, so alpha and beta chains could not be paired.

On the study overall, not on this receptor specifically: VDJdb matching was skewed toward anti-spike CD8 responses and likely underestimated virus-specific expansions, missing private and CD4 specificities.

The method was 5' RACE. These reads were obtained on a NextSeq 500. To correct for sequencing error and PCR bias, the TCR library protocol tagged individual cDNA molecules with unique molecular identifiers. Both TCR alpha and beta chains were sequenced, and tight co-correlation was observed between alpha and beta sequence abundances in each sample. The original methods were these. V gene, J gene and CDR3 annotation of TCR sequences was performed with Decombinator V4. Expanded TCRs were defined as changing significantly between any two time points under a Poisson model with p below 0.0001. TCR abundances were normalised to the total number of TCRs sequenced per sample and expressed as counts per million. TRAV1-2 paired with TRAJ12, TRAJ20 or TRAJ33 defined MAIT TCRs, while TRAV10 paired with TRAJ18 defined iNKT TCRs. VDJdb, accessed 1 November 2021, was searched for CMV, EBV and SARS-CoV-2 annotated TCRs, with TCRs annotated for multiple antigens excluded. Through fastp at Q25 and MiXCR, TCRdb rebuilt clones from the public reads, retaining in-frame beta chains. Entries are consolidated by CDR3 protein sequence, retaining the most common genes and DNA. What appears here as the V and J calls and clone size reflects TCRdb's work, not the paper's. Counted in this sample were tens of thousands of distinct CDR3 sequences; 7.5% to 9% of them appeared once. Together, the top ten hold under 4.5% of the sample.

CDR1 and CDR2 (LGHNA, YNFKEQ) derive from the germline V gene. The CDR3 covers 16 residues, taking in both the cysteine and the phenylalanine. The entry retains the CDR3 DNA only, 48 bases that are in frame from base 1. V is trimmed back by 2 bases and J by 8 bases, and the junction contains 9 bases that no gene match accounts for. The study was a case-control design nested within a healthcare worker cohort in London, UK, with weekly nasopharyngeal swab PCR tests and blood sampling. Healthcare workers were recruited between 23 and 31 March 2020, during the week of the UK lockdown, and were followed weekly for up to about 15 weeks. Notes on this clonotype: It has no known antigen specificity. No quality values exist for individual bases; no much larger clone is one base distant.

This clonotype was obtained from an adult who was a healthcare worker with PCR-confirmed SARS-CoV-2 infection or an uninfected control (not recorded which). Sequencing used whole blood, obtained at baseline. The chain employs TRBV4-2 and TRBJ1-6, with TRBD1 matching 7 junction bases. The CDR3 protein: CASSQRLWDSHSPLHF. The nucleotide sequence reads TGTGCCAGCAGCCAAAGGCTGTGGGACAGCCATTCACCCCTCCACTTT.